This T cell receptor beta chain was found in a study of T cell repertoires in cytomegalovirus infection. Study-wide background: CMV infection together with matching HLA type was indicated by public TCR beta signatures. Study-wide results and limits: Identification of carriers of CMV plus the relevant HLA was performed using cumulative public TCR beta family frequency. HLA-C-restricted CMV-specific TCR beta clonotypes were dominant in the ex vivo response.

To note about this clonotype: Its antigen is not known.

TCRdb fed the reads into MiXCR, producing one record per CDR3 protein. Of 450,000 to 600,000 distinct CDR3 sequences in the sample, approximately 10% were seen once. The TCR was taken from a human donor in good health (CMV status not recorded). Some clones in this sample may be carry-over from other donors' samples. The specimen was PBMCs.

The CDR3 DNA follows: TGCAGTGCTTGGGGACAGGGGGACCCTGGCGAGCAGTACTTC. It is translated as CSAWGQGDPGEQYF. The rearrangement joins TRBV20-1 to TRBJ2-7; TRBD1 aligns across 11 bases. V was pared by 5 bases and J by 6 bases, with 9 bases of the junction left unmatched. This CDR3 is 14 amino acids long. Germline V gives CDR1 DFQATT, CDR2 SNEGSKA (reference sequence).